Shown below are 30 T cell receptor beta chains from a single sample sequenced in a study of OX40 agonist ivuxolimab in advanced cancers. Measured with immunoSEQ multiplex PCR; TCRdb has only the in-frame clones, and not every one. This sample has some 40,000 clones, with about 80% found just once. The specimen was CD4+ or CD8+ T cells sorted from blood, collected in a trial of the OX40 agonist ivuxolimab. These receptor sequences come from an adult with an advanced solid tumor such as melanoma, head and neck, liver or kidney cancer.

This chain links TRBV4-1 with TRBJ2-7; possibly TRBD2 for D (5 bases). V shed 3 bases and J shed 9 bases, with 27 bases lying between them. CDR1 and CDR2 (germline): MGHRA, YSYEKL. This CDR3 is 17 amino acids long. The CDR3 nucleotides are TGCGCCAGCAGCCATATACCACCACGCAGCGGTAAAGTACGGCAGTACTTC. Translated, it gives CASSHIPPRSGKVRQYF.

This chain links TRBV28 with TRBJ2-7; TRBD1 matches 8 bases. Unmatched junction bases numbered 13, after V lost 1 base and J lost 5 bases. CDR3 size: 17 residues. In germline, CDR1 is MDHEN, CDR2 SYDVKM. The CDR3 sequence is CASSLLAGADRGHEQYF. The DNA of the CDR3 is TGTGCCAGCAGTTTATTGGCGGGCGCCGACAGGGGCCACGAGCAGTACTTC.

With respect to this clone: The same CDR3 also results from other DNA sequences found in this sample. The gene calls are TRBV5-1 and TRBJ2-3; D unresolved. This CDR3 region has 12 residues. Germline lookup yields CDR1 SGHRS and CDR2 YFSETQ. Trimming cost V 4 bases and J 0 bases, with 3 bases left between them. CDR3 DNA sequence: TGCGCCAGCAGCCTTAGCACAGATACGCAGTATTTT. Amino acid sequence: CASSLSTDTQYF.

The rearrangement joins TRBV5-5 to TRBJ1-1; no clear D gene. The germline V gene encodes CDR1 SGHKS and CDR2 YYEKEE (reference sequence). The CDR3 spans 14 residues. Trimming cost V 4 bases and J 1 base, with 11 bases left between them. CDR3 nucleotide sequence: TGTGCCAGCAGCCTCAAATTTACGAACACTGAAGCTTTCTTT. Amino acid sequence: CASSLKFTNTEAFF.

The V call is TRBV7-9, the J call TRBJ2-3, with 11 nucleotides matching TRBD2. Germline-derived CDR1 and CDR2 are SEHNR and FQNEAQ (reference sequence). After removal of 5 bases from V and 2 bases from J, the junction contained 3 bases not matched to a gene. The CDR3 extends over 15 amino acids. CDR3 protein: CASSVTSGTTDTQYF. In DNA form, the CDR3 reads TGTGCCAGCAGCGTGACTAGCGGGACCACAGATACGCAGTATTTT.

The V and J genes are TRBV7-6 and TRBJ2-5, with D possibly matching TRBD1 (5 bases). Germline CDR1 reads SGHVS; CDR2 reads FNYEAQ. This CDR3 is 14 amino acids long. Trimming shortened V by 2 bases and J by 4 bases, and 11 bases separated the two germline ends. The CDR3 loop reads CASSLQGTIETQYF. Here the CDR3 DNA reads TGTGCCAGCAGCTTACAGGGCACCATAGAGACCCAGTACTTC.

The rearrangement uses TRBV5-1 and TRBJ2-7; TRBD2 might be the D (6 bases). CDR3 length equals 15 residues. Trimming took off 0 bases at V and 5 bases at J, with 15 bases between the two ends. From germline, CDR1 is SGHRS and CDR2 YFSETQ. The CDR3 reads CASSLERRGLNEQYF. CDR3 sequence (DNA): TGCGCCAGCAGCTTGGAACGGAGGGGATTGAACGAGCAGTACTTC.

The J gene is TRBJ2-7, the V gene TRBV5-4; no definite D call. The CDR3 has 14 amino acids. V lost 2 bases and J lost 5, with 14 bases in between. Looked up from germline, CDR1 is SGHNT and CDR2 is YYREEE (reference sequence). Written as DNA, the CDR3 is TGTGCCAGCAGCTTCCGGCCCGCGCACCACGAGCAGTACTTC. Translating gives CASSFRPAHHEQYF. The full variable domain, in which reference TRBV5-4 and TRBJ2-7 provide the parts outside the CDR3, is ETGVTQSPTHLIKTRGQQVTLRCSSQSGHNTVSWYQQALGQGPQFIFQYYREEENGRGNFPPRFSGLQFPNYSSELNVNALELDDSALYLCASSFRPAHHEQYFGPGTRLTVT.

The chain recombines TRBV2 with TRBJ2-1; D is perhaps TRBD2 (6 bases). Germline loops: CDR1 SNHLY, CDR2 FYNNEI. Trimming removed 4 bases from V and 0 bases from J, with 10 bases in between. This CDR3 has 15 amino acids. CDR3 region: CASSVRLGSYNEQFF. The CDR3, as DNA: TGTGCCAGCAGTGTCCGACTAGGCTCCTACAATGAGCAGTTCTTC.

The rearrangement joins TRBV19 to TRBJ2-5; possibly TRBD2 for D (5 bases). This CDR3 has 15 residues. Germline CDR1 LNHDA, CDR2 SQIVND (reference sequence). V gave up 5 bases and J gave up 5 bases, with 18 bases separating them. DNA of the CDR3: TGTGCCAGTAGTCTCGCTAGAGGGCGCGGGGAGACCCAGTACTTC. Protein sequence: CASSLARGRGETQYF.

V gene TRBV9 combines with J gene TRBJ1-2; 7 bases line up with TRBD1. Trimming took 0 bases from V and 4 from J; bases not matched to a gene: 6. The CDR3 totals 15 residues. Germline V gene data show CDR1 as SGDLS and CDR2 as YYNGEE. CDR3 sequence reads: CASSVATGASYGYTF. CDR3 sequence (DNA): TGTGCCAGCAGCGTAGCTACAGGGGCCTCCTATGGCTACACCTTC.

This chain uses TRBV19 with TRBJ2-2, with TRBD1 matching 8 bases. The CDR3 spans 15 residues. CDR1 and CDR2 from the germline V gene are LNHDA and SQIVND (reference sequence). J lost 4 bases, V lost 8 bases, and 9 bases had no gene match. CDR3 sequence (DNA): TGTGCCAGTCGATCTCAGGGGGCGGTCACCGGGGAGCTGTTTTTT. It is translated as CASRSQGAVTGELFF.

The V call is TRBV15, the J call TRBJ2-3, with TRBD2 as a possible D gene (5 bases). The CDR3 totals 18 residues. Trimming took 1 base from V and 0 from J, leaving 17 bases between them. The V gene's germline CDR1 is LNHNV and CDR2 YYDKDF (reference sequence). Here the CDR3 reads CATSRGMGFAGSTDTQYF. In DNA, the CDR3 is TGTGCCACCAGCAGAGGGATGGGGTTCGCGGGTAGCACAGATACGCAGTATTTT.

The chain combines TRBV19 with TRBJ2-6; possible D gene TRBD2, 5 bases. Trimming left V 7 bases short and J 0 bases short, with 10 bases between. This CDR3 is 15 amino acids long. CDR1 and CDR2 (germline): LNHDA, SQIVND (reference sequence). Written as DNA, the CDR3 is TGTGCCAGTAACGCCCGGGGCTCTGGGGCCAACGTCCTGACTTTC. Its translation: CASNARGSGANVLTF.

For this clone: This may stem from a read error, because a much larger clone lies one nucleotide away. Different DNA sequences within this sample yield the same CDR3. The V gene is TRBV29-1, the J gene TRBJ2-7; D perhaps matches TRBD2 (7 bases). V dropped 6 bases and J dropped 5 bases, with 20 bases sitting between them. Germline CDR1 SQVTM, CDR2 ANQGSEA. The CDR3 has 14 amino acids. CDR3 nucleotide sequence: TGCAGCGTGCGGGGACTTGGGGGGGCAGACGAGCAGTACTTC. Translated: CSVRGLGGADEQYF.

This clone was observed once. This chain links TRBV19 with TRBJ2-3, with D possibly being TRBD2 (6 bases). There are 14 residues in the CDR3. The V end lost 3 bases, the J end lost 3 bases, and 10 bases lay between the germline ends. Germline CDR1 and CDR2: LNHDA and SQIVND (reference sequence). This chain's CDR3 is CASSIDGRTDTQYF. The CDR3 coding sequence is TGTGCCAGTAGTATTGACGGGAGAACAGATACGCAGTATTTT.

DNA of the CDR3: TGTGCCAGCAGCTGGGGACTAGCGGGAGCAGATACGCAGTATTTT. Its translation: CASSWGLAGADTQYF. The chain is built from TRBV6-5 and TRBJ2-3, with 14 bases fitting TRBD2. The CDR3 sequence is 15 residues long. Looked up from germline, CDR1 is MNHEY and CDR2 is SVGAGI. Trimming cost V 6 bases and J 4 bases; bases outside gene matches: 3.

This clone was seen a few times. CDR3 region: CASSMPSSGNTIYF. As DNA, the CDR3 is TGTGCCAGTAGTATGCCCAGCTCTGGAAACACCATATATTTT. V and J are TRBV19 and TRBJ1-3; no definite D call. The CDR3 loop spans 14 amino acids. Germline V CDR1 and CDR2: LNHDA, SQIVND (reference sequence). Trimming cost V 3 bases and J 0 bases, with 6 bases left between them. The full variable domain, rest sourced from reference TRBV19 and TRBJ1-3, is DGGITQSPKYLFRKEGQNVTLSCEQNLNHDAMYWYRQDPGQGLRLIYYSQIVNDFQKGDIAEGYSVSREKKESFPLTVTSAQKNPTAFYLCASSMPSSGNTIYFGEGSWLTVV.

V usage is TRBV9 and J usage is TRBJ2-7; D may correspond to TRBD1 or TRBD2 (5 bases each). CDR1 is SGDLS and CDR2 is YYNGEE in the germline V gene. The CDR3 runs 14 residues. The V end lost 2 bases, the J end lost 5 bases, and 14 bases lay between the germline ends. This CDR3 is CASSVLVMGDEQYF. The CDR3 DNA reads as TGTGCCAGCAGCGTCCTAGTCATGGGGGACGAGCAGTACTTC. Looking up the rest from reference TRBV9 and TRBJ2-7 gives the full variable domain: DSGVTQTPKHLITATGQRVTLRCSPRSGDLSVYWYQQSLDQGLQFLIQYYNGEERAKGNILERFSAQQFPDLHSELNLSSLELGDSALYFCASSVLVMGDEQYFGPGTRLTVT.

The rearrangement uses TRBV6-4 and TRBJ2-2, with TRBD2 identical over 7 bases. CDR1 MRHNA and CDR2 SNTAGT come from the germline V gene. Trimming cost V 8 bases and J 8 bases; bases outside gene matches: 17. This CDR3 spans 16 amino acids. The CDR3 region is CASRRGASGSAGELFF. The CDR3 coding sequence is TGTGCCAGCCGCCGCGGGGCTAGCGGCTCGGCTGGGGAGCTGTTTTTT.

CDR3 nucleotides: TGTGCCAGCACCCTGGGGGGCTGGAACACTGAAGCTTTCTTT. This codes for CASTLGGWNTEAFF. J is TRBJ1-1 and V is TRBV5-4; D is possibly TRBD1 (6 bases). The CDR3 is made up of 14 amino acids. The V gene's germline CDR1 is SGHNT and CDR2 YYREEE (reference sequence). Trimming left V 6 bases short and J 1 base short, with 13 bases between.

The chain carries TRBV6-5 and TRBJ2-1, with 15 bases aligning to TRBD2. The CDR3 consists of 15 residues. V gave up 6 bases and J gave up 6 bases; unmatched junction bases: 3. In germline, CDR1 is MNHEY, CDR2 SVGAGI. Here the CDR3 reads CASSWGLAGGNEQFF. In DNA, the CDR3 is TGTGCCAGCAGCTGGGGACTAGCGGGAGGCAATGAGCAGTTCTTC.

The CDR3, as DNA: TGTGCCATCAGTACGGGACTAGCGAACGAGCAGTACTTC. Its translation: CAISTGLANEQYF. The chain recombines TRBV10-3 with TRBJ2-7, with 10 bases lining up with TRBD2. V shed 5 bases, J shed 5 bases, and the junction held 3 bases outside the gene matches. The germline CDR1 and CDR2 sequences are ENHRY and SYGVKD. The CDR3 is made up of 13 amino acids.

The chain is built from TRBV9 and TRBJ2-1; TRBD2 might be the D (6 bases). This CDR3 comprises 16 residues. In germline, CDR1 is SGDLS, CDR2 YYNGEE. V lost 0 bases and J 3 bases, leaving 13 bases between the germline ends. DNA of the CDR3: TGTGCCAGCAGCGTAGCTGACGGGACTTTCTACAATGAGCAGTTCTTC. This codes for CASSVADGTFYNEQFF.

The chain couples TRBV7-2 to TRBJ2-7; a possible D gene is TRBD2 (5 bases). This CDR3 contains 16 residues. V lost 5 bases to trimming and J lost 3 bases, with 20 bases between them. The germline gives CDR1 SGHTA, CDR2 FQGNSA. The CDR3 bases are TGTGCCAGCAGCCCTGTGGGCGGGCTAACCATCTACGAGCAGTACTTC. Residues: CASSPVGGLTIYEQYF.

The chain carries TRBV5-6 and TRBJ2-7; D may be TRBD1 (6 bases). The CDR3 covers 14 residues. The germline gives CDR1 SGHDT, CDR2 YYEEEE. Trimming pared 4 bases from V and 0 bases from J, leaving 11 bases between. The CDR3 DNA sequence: TGTGCCAGCAGCGACAGGCCTAGCTCCTACGAGCAGTACTTC. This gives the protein CASSDRPSSYEQYF.

CDR3 sequence reads: CASSLDERQLSYEQYF. For the CDR3, the DNA is TGTGCCAGCAGCTTGGATGAGAGACAGCTCTCCTACGAGCAGTACTTC. The V call is TRBV11-3, the J call TRBJ2-7; D might be TRBD1 (5 bases). The CDR3 has 16 residues. CDR1 is SGHNT, CDR2 YENEEA, per germline. Trimming took 3 bases from V and 0 from J, leaving 15 bases between them.

CDR3: CASSQGVQPQHF. As DNA, the CDR3 is TGTGCCAGCAGCCAGGGGGTTCAGCCCCAGCATTTT. This sequence joins TRBV14 and TRBJ1-5, with D possibly being TRBD1 (5 bases). The V end was cut by 3 bases, the J end by 6 bases, with 6 bases between. The CDR3 loop spans 12 amino acids. Germline assignment: CDR1 SGHDN and CDR2 FVKESK.

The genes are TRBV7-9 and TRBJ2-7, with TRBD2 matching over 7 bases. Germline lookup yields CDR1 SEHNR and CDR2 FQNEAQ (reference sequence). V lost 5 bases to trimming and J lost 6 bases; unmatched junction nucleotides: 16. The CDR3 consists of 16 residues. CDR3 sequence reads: CASSPPGGRDSSEQYF. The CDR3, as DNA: TGTGCCAGCAGCCCGCCGGGGGGACGGGACTCCAGCGAGCAGTACTTC.

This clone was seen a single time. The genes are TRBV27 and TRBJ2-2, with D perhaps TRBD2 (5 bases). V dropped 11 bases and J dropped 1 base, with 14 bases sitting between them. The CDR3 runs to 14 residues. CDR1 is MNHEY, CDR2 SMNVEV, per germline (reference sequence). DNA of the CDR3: TGTGCCGCGAGGACCGGGATGAACACCGGGGAGCTGTTTTTT. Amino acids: CAARTGMNTGELFF.